This passage covers 17 T cell receptor beta chains from one sample sequenced in a study of blood T cell repertoires in COVID-19. Repertoires were generated with immunoSEQ multiplex PCR, while TCRdb's copy carries only in-frame clones and drops some. The sample holds under 250,000 clones, approximately 86% seen once. Sequences were obtained from peripheral blood. These receptors all stem from a woman aged 80 or over with acute or convalescent COVID-19.

The chain carries TRBV4-1 and TRBJ2-7; 9 bases match TRBD1. V shed 0 bases and J 10 bases; nucleotides not matched to a gene: 7. The CDR3 covers 14 residues. Germline lookup yields CDR1 MGHRA and CDR2 YSYEKL. This CDR3 is CASSQEGQGDVQYF. As DNA, the CDR3 is TGCGCCAGCAGCCAAGAGGGACAGGGTGATGTCCAGTACTTC.

This clone appeared once. The chain is built from TRBV19 and TRBJ1-1; no clear D. The CDR3 is 13 residues long. The germline V and J ends were trimmed by 4 bases and 1 base, with 7 bases remaining between them. CDR1 is LNHDA, CDR2 SQIVND, per germline (reference sequence). The CDR3 sequence: CASSTWRNTEAFF. CDR3 coding DNA: TGTGCCAGTAGTACCTGGAGGAACACTGAAGCTTTCTTT.

This CDR3 is CAIRWDRGPGNTIYF. Here the CDR3 DNA reads TGTGCCATCAGGTGGGACAGGGGGCCTGGAAACACCATATATTTT. The chain has TRBV10-3 and TRBJ1-3, with TRBD1 matching over 12 bases. The CDR3 length is 15 residues. Per the germline V gene, CDR1 is ENHRY and CDR2 is SYGVKD. Germline trimming cut 6 bases from V and 2 bases from J; bases unmatched to any gene: 2.

The J gene is TRBJ2-7, the V gene TRBV7-3, with 12 bases lining up with TRBD2. Germline V gene data show CDR1 as SGHTA and CDR2 as FQGTGA. The length of the CDR3 is 16 residues. J was trimmed by 5 bases and V by 4 bases; bases with no gene match: 9. The CDR3, as DNA: TGTGCCAGCAGCTCATCTAGCGGGGGGGCCACCAACGAGCAGTACTTC. Protein sequence: CASSSSSGGATNEQYF.

The chain is built from TRBV6-6 and TRBJ1-1; 7 bases match TRBD1. From germline, CDR1 is MNHNY and CDR2 SVGAGI (reference sequence). The CDR3 extends over 15 amino acids. Unmatched junction bases numbered 9, after V lost 7 bases and J lost 1 base. The CDR3 DNA reads TGTGCCAGCACCAAAATTCGGACAGGGAACACTGAAGCTTTCTTT. This sequence encodes CASTKIRTGNTEAFF.

As regards this clone: The junction does not match germline at one end; this may be a read error. This specimen includes other DNA sequences encoding the same CDR3. The rearrangement links TRBV3-1 (or the pseudogene TRBV3-2) to TRBJ2-5; 7 bases map to TRBD1. Germline V lookup: CDR1 LGHDT, CDR2 YNNKEL (reference sequence). The CDR3 is 13 amino acids. The CDR3 sequence: CASSRGNRETQYF. The DNA of the CDR3 is TGTGCTAGCAGCAGGGGGAATCGAGAGACCCAGTACTTC.

V gene TRBV29-1 combines with J gene TRBJ1-5; 11 bases align to TRBD1. V dropped 0 bases and J dropped 3; count of bases not matched to a gene: 7. Germline V gene data show CDR1 as SQVTM and CDR2 as ANQGSEA. This CDR3 comprises 17 residues. CDR3 in amino acids: CSVEDFGTGGTNQPQHF. The DNA for the CDR3 is TGCAGCGTTGAAGATTTCGGGACAGGGGGGACCAATCAGCCCCAGCATTTT.

V and J are TRBV2 and TRBJ1-1; possible D gene TRBD1, 6 bases. The CDR3 covers 14 residues. Germline values: CDR1 SNHLY, CDR2 FYNNEI. The ends were cut back, 8 bases at V and 3 bases at J, with 16 bases in the middle. The CDR3: CASSFGQPYTEAFF. CDR3 in DNA: TGTGCCAGCTCATTTGGACAGCCCTACACTGAAGCTTTCTTT.

The chain employs TRBV12-3 or TRBV12-4 and TRBJ1-5; D is uncertain. The CDR3 contains 13 residues. Trimming removed 5 bases from V and 6 bases from J, with 11 bases in between. DNA of the CDR3: TGTGCCAGCAGTCTAGGCGGGTTTCAGCCCCAGCATTTT. This gives the protein CASSLGGFQPQHF.

There are a few counts of this clone. This chain uses TRBV6-2 or TRBV6-3 with TRBJ1-2; 7 bases fit TRBD1. This CDR3 is 13 amino acids long. Germline V gene lookup returns CDR1 MNHEY and CDR2 SVGEGT. After removal of 5 bases from V and 5 bases from J, the junction contained 5 bases not matched to a gene. CDR3 bases: TGTGCCAGCAGTGACCGGGACAGTTATGGCTACACCTTC. This codes for CASSDRDSYGYTF.

This clone appeared a few times. The chain joins TRBV7-9 to TRBJ1-1; 7 bases are shared with TRBD1. Trimming removed 6 bases from V and 1 base from J; junction bases left unmatched: 5. The CDR3 consists of 14 residues. The germline gives CDR1 SEHNR, CDR2 FQNEAQ (reference sequence). The CDR3 loop is CASSPRTGNTEAFF. DNA for the CDR3: TGTGCCAGCAGTCCTAGGACAGGGAACACTGAAGCTTTCTTT.

V usage is TRBV7-9 and J usage is TRBJ1-2, with TRBD1 as a possible D gene (5 bases). The germline V gene has CDR1 SEHNR and CDR2 FQNEAQ (reference sequence). V was shortened by 0 bases and J by 7 bases, with 12 bases between the two germline ends. The CDR3 spans 14 residues. CDR3 loop: CASSLALGGFGYTF. CDR3 sequence (DNA): TGTGCCAGCAGCTTAGCGCTGGGGGGTTTTGGCTACACCTTC.

The chain employs TRBV3-1 (or the pseudogene TRBV3-2) and TRBJ2-1; TRBD1 matches at 12 bases. CDR3 length: 14 amino acids. The germline V gene encodes CDR1 LGHDT and CDR2 YNNKEL (reference sequence). J lost 10 bases, V lost 4 bases, and 5 bases had no gene match. This CDR3 is CASSPGTGGREQFF. The CDR3 DNA reads TGTGCCAGCAGCCCCGGGACAGGGGGCAGAGAGCAGTTCTTC.

This chain uses TRBV6-5 with TRBJ1-2, with a tentative D call TRBD1 (6 bases). V shed 6 bases and J shed 6 bases, with 17 bases lying between them. Germline V gene sequence: CDR1 MNHEY, CDR2 SVGAGI. The CDR3 is 14 residues long. The CDR3 reads CASRRADPGDGYTF. The CDR3 DNA sequence: TGTGCCAGCAGGCGAGCCGATCCAGGGGATGGCTACACCTTC.

The count of this clone is one. The chain has TRBV11-2 and TRBJ2-3, with D possibly being TRBD2 (6 bases). V was cut by 2 bases and J by 2 bases, with 8 bases left in between. This CDR3 region has 14 residues. Germline V CDR1 and CDR2: SGHAT, FQNNGV. CDR3 DNA: TGTGCCAGCAGCTTACGGGGGATCACAGATACGCAGTATTTT. Translating it yields CASSLRGITDTQYF.

This clone was seen a handful of times. The rearrangement joins TRBV13 to TRBJ1-4, with 7 bases lining up with TRBD1. The CDR3 is 16 residues long. Germline V gives CDR1 PRHDT, CDR2 FYEKMQ (reference sequence). V gave up 5 bases and J gave up 5 bases; unmatched junction bases: 11. Here the CDR3 reads CASSPAPGQLNEKLFF. CDR3 bases: TGTGCCAGCAGCCCGGCCCCGGGACAGCTAAATGAAAAACTGTTTTTT.

The gene calls are TRBV12-3 or TRBV12-4 and TRBJ2-3; 7 bases map to TRBD1. The V and J ends lost 6 bases and 5 bases, in that order; junction bases with no gene match: 5. The CDR3 has 13 amino acids. Here the CDR3 reads CASRRTGEDTQYF. The CDR3, as DNA: TGTGCCAGCAGGCGAACAGGGGAAGATACGCAGTATTTT.